This T cell receptor (beta chain) was sequenced during a study of T cells in Graves' hyperthyroidism and ophthalmopathy. Whole-study findings and limits: Among clonotypes expanded in thyroid above 0.001, most were also found in blood.

The CDR3 covers 16 residues. Trimming stripped 5 bases from V and 4 bases from J, with 17 bases between. Germline V CDR1 and CDR2: LNHDA, SQIVND (reference sequence). About this clonotype itself: What it recognizes is unknown.

On the basis of clinical symptoms, serum thyroxine and TRAb, thyroid ultrasound and orbital computed tomography, diagnoses were made. Fresh peripheral blood, about 9.3 ml, yielded the PBMCs. What was amplified from RNA transcripts were TCR beta CDR3 regions. When the TCR CDR3 underwent first-round RT-PCR, the HTBI primer set was used. Each CDR3 protein gets one entry after TCRdb re-called the multiplex PCR reads with MiXCR. The table records about 210,000 distinct CDR3 sequences, around 17% of them present only once. Specimen: blood. The chain joins TRBV19 to TRBJ1-4; maybe TRBD1 (6 bases). The clonotype comes from a man aged 35 to 55 with Graves' hyperthyroidism. The CDR3 region is CASSPPRQDFNEKLFF. CDR3 nucleotide sequence: TGTGCCAGTAGTCCCCCACGACAGGATTTTAATGAAAAACTGTTTTTT.